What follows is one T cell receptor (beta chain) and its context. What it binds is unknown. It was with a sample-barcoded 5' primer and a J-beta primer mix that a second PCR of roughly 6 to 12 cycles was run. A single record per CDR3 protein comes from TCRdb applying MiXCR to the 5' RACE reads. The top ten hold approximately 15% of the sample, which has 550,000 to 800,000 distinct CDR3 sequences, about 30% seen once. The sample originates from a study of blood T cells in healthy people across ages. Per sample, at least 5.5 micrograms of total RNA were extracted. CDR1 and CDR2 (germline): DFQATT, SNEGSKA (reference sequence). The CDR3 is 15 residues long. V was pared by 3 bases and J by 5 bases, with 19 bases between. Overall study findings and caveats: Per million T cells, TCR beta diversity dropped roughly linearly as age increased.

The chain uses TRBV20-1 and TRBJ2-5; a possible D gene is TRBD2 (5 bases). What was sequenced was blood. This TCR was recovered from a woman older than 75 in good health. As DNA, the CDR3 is TGCAGTGCTAGGTATCGGGGTTCAAGTCGGGAGACCCAGTACTTC. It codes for CSARYRGSSRETQYF.